This TCR beta chain appears in the sequencing data of a study of HIV-infected patients and healthy controls. The germline V gene encodes CDR1 SGHRS and CDR2 YFSETQ. Trimming at V came to 0 bases and at J to 2 bases, leaving 6 bases not matched to a gene. This CDR3 comprises 17 residues. MiXCR, run by TCRdb on the 5' RACE reads, gives a single entry per CDR3 protein. The sample lists almost 65,000 distinct CDR3 sequences, less than 20% seen once, with about 1.5% in the top ten. The sample comprised CD4+ T cells from blood. The source is a human donor in good health. J is TRBJ1-1 and V is TRBV5-1; 11 bases agree with TRBD1. The DNA of the CDR3 is TGCGCCAGCAGCTTGGGCCCCCGGACAGGGGGCAACACTGAAGCTTTCTTT. Protein sequence: CASSLGPRTGGNTEAFF.